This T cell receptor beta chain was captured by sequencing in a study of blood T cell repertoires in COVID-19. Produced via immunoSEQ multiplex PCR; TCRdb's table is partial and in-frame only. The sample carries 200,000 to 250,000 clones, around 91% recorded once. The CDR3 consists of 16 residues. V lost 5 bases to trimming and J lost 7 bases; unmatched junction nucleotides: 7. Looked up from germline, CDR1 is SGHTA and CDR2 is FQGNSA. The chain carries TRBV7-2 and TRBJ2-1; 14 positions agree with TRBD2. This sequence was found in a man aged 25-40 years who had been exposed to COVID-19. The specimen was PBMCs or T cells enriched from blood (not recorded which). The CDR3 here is CASSPLWTSGGNEQFF. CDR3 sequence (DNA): TGTGCCAGCAGCCCCCTCTGGACTAGCGGGGGGAATGAGCAGTTCTTC.